This T cell receptor (beta chain) is drawn from a study of monozygotic twins with inflammatory bowel disease. In eight separate reactions per sample, cDNA was generated. The unique tags termed UMIs, each holding a 6-nucleotide sample barcode, were added by means of template switching. Following a re-call of the 5' RACE reads, TCRdb has one entry per CDR3 protein and lacks DNA. This sample's table has more than 100,000 distinct CDR3 sequences. Germline V gene sequence: CDR1 DFQATT, CDR2 SNEGSKA (reference sequence). CDR3 length equals 14 residues. The J gene is TRBJ1-5, the V gene TRBV20-1; TCRdb's D gene call, TRBD1, goes unchecked for lack of DNA. The receptor comes from a human donor with ulcerative colitis or Crohn's disease, or a healthy co-twin of an affected twin (not recorded which). Sequences were obtained from blood. CDR3 residues: CSATLQGRNQPQHF.